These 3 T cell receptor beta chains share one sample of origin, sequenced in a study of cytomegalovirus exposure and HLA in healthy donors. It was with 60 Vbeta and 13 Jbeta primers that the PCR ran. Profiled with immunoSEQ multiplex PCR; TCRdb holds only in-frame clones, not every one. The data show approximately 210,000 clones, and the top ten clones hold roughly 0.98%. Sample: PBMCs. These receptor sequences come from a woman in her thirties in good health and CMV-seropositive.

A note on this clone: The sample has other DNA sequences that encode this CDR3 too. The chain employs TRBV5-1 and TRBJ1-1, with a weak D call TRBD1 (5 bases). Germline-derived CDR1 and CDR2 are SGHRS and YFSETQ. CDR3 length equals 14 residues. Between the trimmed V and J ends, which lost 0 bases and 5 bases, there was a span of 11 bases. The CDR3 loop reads CASSLVGGGTEAFF. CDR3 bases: TGCGCCAGCAGCTTGGTCGGGGGAGGGACTGAAGCTTTCTTT.

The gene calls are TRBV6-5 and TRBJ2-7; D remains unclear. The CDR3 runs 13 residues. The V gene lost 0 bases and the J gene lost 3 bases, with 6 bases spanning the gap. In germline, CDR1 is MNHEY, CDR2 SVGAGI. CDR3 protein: CASSYSFRYEQYF. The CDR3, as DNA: TGTGCCAGCAGTTACTCCTTCCGCTACGAGCAGTACTTC.

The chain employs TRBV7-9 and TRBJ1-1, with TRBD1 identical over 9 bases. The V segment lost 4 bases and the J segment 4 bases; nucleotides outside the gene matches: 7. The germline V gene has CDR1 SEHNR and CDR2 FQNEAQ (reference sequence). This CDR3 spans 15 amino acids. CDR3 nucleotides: TGTGCCAGCAGCTCCACGACAGGGGGTGGCACTGAAGCTTTCTTT. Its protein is CASSSTTGGGTEAFF. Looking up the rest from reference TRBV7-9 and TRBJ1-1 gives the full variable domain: DTGVSQNPRHKITKRGQNVTFRCDPISEHNRLYWYRQTLGQGPEFLTYFQNEAQLEKSRLLSDRFSAERPKGSFSTLEIQRTEQGDSAMYLCASSSTTGGGTEAFFGQGTRLTVV.